This T cell receptor (beta chain) is drawn from a study of siplizumab effects on memory and regulatory T cells. General study points: Contribution to the alloresponse seemed major for naive T cells, which also seemed more diverse than memory cells.

Points on this clone: Its antigen is as yet unknown.

Germline CDR1 and CDR2: MNHEY and SVGAGI. This CDR3 has 14 residues. J gave up 2 bases and V 6 bases, and 4 bases lay outside the gene matches. Using immunoSEQ multiplex PCR, the repertoire was profiled, and TCRdb retains in-frame clones only, with some absent. Of about 100,000 clones detected, around 94% appear once; the ten largest clones hold approximately 1.5%. The chain uses TRBV6-5 and TRBJ1-1, with 9 bases lining up with TRBD1. This TCR derives from a human donor in good health. Specimen: non-Treg CD4+ T cells sorted from blood. Written as DNA, the CDR3 is TGTGCCAGCAGAGGGACAGGGCTTAACACTGAAGCTTTCTTT. It yields the protein CASRGTGLNTEAFF.